This T cell receptor (beta chain) was recorded in a study of shared clonotypes between healthy human individuals. Study results and limitations: Generation probability values for non-shared clonotypes were lower than those for clonotypes shared by all four donors. Despite large depth, sorted-subset datasets appeared incompletely sequenced.

Germline-derived CDR1 and CDR2 are SGHTA and FQGNSA. The CDR3 totals 13 residues. V was shortened by 1 base and J by 3 bases, with 5 bases between the two germline ends. It was at deep level that the assay was run. Per sorted-subset replicate PCR, input was roughly 220 ng DNA, representing around 28,000 T cell genomes. Here immunoSEQ multiplex PCR was the method, and the copy in TCRdb shows in-frame clones only, minus some. Among 600,000 or so clones listed, roughly 98% were seen once. Notes on this clone: Antigen specificity is unknown.

CD45RO-negative, CCR7-positively selected cells formed the naive CD8 fraction, excluding terminally differentiated effector memory CD45RA+ cells. The sequence was collected from a man aged 25-45 years in good health. The genes are TRBV7-2 and TRBJ2-3; D uncertain. Sequenced material: naive CD8+ T cells sorted from blood. In DNA, the CDR3 is TGTGCCAGCAGCTTAGGGTTTACAGATACGCAGTATTTT. Translated, it gives CASSLGFTDTQYF.